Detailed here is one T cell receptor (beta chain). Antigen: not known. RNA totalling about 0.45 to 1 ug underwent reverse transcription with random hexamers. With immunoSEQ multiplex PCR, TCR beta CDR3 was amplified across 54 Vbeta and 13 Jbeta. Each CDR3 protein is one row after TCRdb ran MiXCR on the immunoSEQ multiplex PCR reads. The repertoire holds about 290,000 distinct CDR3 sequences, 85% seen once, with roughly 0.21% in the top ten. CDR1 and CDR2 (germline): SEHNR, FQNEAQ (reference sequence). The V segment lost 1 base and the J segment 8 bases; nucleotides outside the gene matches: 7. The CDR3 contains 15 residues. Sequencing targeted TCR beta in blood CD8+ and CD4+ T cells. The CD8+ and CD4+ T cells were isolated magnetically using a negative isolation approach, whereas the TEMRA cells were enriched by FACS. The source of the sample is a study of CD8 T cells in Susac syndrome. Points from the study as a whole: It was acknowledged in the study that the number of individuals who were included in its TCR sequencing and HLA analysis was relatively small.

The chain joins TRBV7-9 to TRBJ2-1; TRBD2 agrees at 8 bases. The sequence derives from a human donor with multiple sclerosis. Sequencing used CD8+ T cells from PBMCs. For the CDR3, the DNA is TGTGCCAGCAGCTTAGAAGCGGGAGAAGGAGATGAGCAGTTCTTC. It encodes CASSLEAGEGDEQFF.